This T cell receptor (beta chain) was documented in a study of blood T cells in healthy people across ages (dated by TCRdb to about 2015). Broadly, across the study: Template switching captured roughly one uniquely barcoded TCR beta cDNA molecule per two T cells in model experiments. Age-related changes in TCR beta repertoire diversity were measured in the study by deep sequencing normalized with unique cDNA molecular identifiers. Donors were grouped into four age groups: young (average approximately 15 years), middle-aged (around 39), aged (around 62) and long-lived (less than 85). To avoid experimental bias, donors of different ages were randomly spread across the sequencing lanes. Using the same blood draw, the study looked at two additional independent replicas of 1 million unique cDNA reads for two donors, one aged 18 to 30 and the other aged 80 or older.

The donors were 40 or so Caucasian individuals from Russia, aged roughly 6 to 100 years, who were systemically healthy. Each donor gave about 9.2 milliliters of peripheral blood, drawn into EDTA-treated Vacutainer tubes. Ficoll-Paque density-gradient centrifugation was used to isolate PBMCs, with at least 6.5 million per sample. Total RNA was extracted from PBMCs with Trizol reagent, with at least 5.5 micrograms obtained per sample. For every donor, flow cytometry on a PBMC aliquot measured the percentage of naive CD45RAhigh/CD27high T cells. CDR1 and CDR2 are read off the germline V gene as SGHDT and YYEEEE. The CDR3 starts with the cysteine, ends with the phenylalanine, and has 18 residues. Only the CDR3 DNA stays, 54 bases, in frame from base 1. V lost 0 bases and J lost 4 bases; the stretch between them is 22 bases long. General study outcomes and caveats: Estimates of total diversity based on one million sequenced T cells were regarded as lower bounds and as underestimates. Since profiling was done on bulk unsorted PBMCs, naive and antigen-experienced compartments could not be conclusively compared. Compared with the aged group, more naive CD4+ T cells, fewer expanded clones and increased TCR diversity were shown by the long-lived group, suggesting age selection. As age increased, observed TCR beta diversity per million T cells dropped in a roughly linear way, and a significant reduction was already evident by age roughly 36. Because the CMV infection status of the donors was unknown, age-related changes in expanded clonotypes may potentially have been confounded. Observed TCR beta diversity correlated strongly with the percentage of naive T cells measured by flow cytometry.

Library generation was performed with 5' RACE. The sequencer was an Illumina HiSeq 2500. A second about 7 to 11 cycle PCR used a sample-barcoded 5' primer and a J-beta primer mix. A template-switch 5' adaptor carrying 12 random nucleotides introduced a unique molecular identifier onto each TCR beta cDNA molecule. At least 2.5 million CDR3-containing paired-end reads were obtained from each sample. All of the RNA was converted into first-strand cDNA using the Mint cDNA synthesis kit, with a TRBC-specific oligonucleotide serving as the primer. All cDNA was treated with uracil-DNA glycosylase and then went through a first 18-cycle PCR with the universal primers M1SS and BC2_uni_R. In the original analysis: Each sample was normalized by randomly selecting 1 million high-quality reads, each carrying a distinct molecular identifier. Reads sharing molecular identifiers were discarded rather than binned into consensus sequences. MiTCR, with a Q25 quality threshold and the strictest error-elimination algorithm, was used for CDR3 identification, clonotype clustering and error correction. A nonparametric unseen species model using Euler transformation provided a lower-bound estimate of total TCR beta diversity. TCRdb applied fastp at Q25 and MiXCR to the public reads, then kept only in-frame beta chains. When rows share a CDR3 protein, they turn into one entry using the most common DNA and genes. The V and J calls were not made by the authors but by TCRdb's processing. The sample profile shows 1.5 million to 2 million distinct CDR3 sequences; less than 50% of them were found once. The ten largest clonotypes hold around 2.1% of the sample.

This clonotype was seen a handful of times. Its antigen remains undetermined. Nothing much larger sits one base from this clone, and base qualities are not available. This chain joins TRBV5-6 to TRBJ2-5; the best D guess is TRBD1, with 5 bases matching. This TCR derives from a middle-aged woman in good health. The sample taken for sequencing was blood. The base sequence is TGTGCCAGCAGCTTGGCCATGGGGCACGATACATCGAGAGAGACCCAGTACTTC. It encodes CASSLAMGHDTSRETQYF.